This paragraph reports one T cell receptor beta chain. Its matching antigen is unknown. Germline assignment: CDR1 MNHEY and CDR2 SVGAGI. CDR3 size: 14 residues. V shed 6 bases and J shed 6 bases, with 14 bases lying between them. Profiling relied on immunoSEQ multiplex PCR, and the TCRdb table lists in-frame clones only, not all of them. This sample has 80,000 to 100,000 clones; about 90% occur once, and the top ten carry around 2.8%. This sample was taken from a study of T cell responses to AZD1222 COVID-19 vaccine. Study-level findings and limits: Vaccination with two AZD1222 doses was followed by a rise in Spike-specific TCR breadth and depth.

The chain links TRBV6-5 to TRBJ2-2; possible D gene TRBD2, 5 bases. The origin of this receptor is an adult in good health. This sample comprised peripheral blood, obtained on day 0 of MenACWY control vaccination. CDR3 nucleotide sequence: TGTGCCAGCAGACCTATCGGGAATTCCGGGGAGCTGTTTTTT. Its translation: CASRPIGNSGELFF.